The 5 T cell receptor beta chains listed next were all sequenced from one sample in a study of shared T cell receptors in the human thymus (dated by TCRdb to 2020 to 2022). Library generation was performed with the immunoSEQ multiplex PCR assay. The table was pulled from immuneACCESS by TCRdb, which kept in-frame rearrangements only. Such tables lose some clones; where checked, under half of the loss comes from unresolved V genes, and the rest has no known cause. This sample gives about 660,000 clones in total; around 87% of them show up just once. The top ten hold under 0.01% of the sample. These sequences were also reported in another study, on human thymus T cells.

The specimen sequenced was thymocytes. The receptors originated from a boy in the first two years of life with a congenital heart defect. Donor details come from another sample of the same person, matched by shared clones.

The chain is built from TRBV6-1 and TRBJ1-4; TRBD1 matches at 10 bases. The CDR3 totals 15 residues. Trimming at V came to 0 bases and at J to 6 bases, leaving 1 base not matched to a gene. CDR1 MNHNS and CDR2 SASEGT come from the germline V gene. The CDR3 is CASSEADRGDEKLFF. Here the CDR3 DNA reads TGTGCCAGCAGTGAAGCGGACAGGGGGGATGAAAAACTGTTTTTT.

The chain has TRBV9 and TRBJ2-3; TRBD1 aligns across 11 bases. Looked up from germline, CDR1 is SGDLS and CDR2 is YYNGEE. V lost 4 bases to trimming and J lost 0 bases; unmatched junction nucleotides: 16. This CDR3 comprises 20 residues. Here the CDR3 DNA reads TGTGCCAGCAGCCTAGCCGGACAGGGGGCGAGACTATCCAGCACAGATACGCAGTATTTT. As protein: CASSLAGQGARLSSTDTQYF.

This clone was recorded only once. The V and J genes are TRBV15 and TRBJ2-2; TRBD2 is a possible D gene (5 bases). CDR1 is LNHNV, CDR2 YYDKDF, per germline (reference sequence). V lost 9 bases to trimming and J lost 4 bases, with 15 bases between them. The CDR3 totals 14 residues. This chain's CDR3 is CATSPGGSTGELFF. In DNA, the CDR3 is TGTGCCACATCGCCCGGTGGGAGCACCGGGGAGCTGTTTTTT.

The V gene is TRBV14, the J gene TRBJ2-3, with 7 bases fitting TRBD1. The V gene's germline CDR1 is SGHDN and CDR2 FVKESK. This CDR3 spans 16 amino acids. The junction had 15 bases not matched to a gene; V was cut back by 8 bases and J by 4 bases. CDR3 nucleotide sequence: TGTGCCAGCCGCCCCTCGGGACAGTTGATCCCAGATACGCAGTATTTT. This sequence encodes CASRPSGQLIPDTQYF.

The CDR3 loop is CASSLYSSGSRYEQYF. CDR3 sequence (DNA): TGTGCCAGCAGCTTGTACTCTAGCGGGAGCCGCTACGAGCAGTACTTC. The gene calls are TRBV7-6 and TRBJ2-7; 10 nucleotides agree with TRBD2. CDR1 is SGHVS, CDR2 FNYEAQ, per germline. The CDR3 runs 16 residues. V shed 3 bases, J shed 3 bases, and the junction held 8 bases outside the gene matches.